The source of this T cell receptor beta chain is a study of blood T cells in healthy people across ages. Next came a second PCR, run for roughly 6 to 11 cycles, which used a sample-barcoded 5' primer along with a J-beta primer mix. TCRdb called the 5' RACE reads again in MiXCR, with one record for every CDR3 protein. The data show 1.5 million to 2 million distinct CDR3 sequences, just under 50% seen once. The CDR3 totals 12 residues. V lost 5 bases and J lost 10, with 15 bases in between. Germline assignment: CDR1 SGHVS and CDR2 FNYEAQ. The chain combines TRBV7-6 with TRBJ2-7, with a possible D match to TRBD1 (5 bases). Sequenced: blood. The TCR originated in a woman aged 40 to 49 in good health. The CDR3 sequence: CASSQKKTVQYF. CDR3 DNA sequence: TGTGCCAGCAGCCAAAAAAAGACAGTCCAGTACTTC.